This T cell receptor (beta chain) was captured by sequencing in a study of cytotoxic CD8 clonotypes in ibrutinib-treated CLL. Sequencing used immunoSEQ multiplex PCR; TCRdb keeps in-frame clones, though not all of them. The sample lists under 150,000 clones, approximately 90% occurring once. Germline CDR1 SGDLS, CDR2 YYNGEE. This CDR3 is 14 amino acids long. Trimming cost V 3 bases and J 1 base, with 10 bases left between them. Sequences were derived from PBMCs, sampled after 12 months of ibrutinib treatment. The gene calls are TRBV9 and TRBJ1-1; D remains ambiguous. This TCR was sampled from a human donor with chronic lymphocytic leukemia. The CDR3 coding sequence is TGTGCCAGCAGCGCTTCCACACGGAACACTGAAGCTTTCTTT. Its protein product is CASSASTRNTEAFF.